Listed below are T cell receptor beta chains from one sample, sequenced in a study of CD8+ T cells in alopecia areata. The protocol was immunoSEQ multiplex PCR, while the TCRdb copy is restricted to in-frame clones and leaves out a portion. Of around 150,000 clones in the sample, roughly four fifths are singletons; the top ten hold 25%. Sequences were derived from CD8+ T cells sorted from blood, sampled at week 4, from a patient treated with tofacitinib. Receptors originate from a human donor with alopecia areata. CDR3s include the opening cysteine and the closing phenylalanine or tryptophan. The D gene is left open where the match is weak. Size tells how often a clone was seen (once, few, many) or the class of an expanded clone, and some rows leave it out.

clone size: once
V gene: TRBV6-4
J gene: TRBJ2-5
D gene: NA
CDR3 DNA: TGTGCCAGCAGTAAGGACGGCGGAGGGGGGGAGACCCAGTACTTC
CDR3 protein: CASSKDGGGGETQYF

clone size: once
V gene: TRBV29-1
J gene: TRBJ1-2
D gene: TRBD1
CDR3 DNA: TGCAGCGTTGATGCAGGGGGCGCCCGGGGCTACACCTTC
CDR3 protein: CSVDAGGARGYTF

clone size: NA
V gene: TRBV19
J gene: TRBJ2-3
D gene: NA
CDR3 DNA: TGTGCCAGTAGTATCAGGGGACGAATTACCACAGATACGCAGTATTTT
CDR3 protein: CASSIRGRITTDTQYF

clone size: NA
V gene: TRBV6-5
J gene: TRBJ2-5
D gene: NA
CDR3 DNA: TGTGCCAGCGGAGCGAACCAAGAGACCCAGTACTTC
CDR3 protein: CASGANQETQYF

clone size: once
V gene: TRBV11-2
J gene: TRBJ2-7
D gene: TRBD1
CDR3 DNA: TGTGCCAGCAGCTTAGGGGTTCTAGGGACAGGGGGCTCCTACGAGCAGTACTTC
CDR3 protein: CASSLGVLGTGGSYEQYF

clone size: NA
V gene: TRBV25-1
J gene: TRBJ2-3
D gene: NA
CDR3 DNA: TGTGCCAGCAGTCGGGCGGGGGCAAGCACAGATACGCAGTATTTT
CDR3 protein: CASSRAGASTDTQYF

clone size: NA
V gene: TRBV27
J gene: TRBJ2-1
D gene: TRBD2
CDR3 DNA: TGTGCCAGCAGTTCAACGGGCGGGGGCTCCTACAATGAGCAGTTCTTC
CDR3 protein: CASSSTGGGSYNEQFF

clone size: NA
V gene: TRBV7-9
J gene: TRBJ2-5
D gene: TRBD1
CDR3 DNA: TGTGCCAGCAGCCCACGACAGGGTGGTGAGACCCAGTACTTC
CDR3 protein: CASSPRQGGETQYF

clone size: once
V gene: TRBV7-9
J gene: TRBJ2-7
D gene: NA
CDR3 DNA: TGTGCCAGCAGCTTAAAGGGACGGGAGCAGTACTTC
CDR3 protein: CASSLKGREQYF

clone size: NA
V gene: TRBV6-5
J gene: TRBJ2-7
D gene: NA
CDR3 DNA: TGTGCCAGCAGTCCGGGACCTTCCTACGAGCAGTACTTC
CDR3 protein: CASSPGPSYEQYF

clone size: NA
V gene: TRBV5-1
J gene: TRBJ2-1
D gene: NA
CDR3 DNA: TGCGCCAGCAGTAGCGGCGAGAGCTCCTACAATGAGCAGTTCTTC
CDR3 protein: CASSSGESSYNEQFF

clone size: NA
V gene: TRBV7-3
J gene: TRBJ2-5
D gene: TRBD2
CDR3 DNA: TGTGCCAGCAGCTTAGGGGGGGTCGGAGAGACCCAGTACTTC
CDR3 protein: CASSLGGVGETQYF

clone size: NA
V gene: TRBV7-2
J gene: TRBJ2-7
D gene: NA
CDR3 DNA: TGTGCCAGCAGCTCGGACGGGTCCTCCTACGAGCAGTACTTC
CDR3 protein: CASSSDGSSYEQYF

clone size: NA
V gene: TRBV27
J gene: TRBJ2-7
D gene: NA
CDR3 DNA: TGTGCCAGCAGCCAATATGGCGGCGAGCAGTACTTC
CDR3 protein: CASSQYGGEQYF

clone size: NA
V gene: TRBV19
J gene: TRBJ2-7
D gene: TRBD1
CDR3 DNA: TGTGCCAGTAGTCCGAGGCCTAGGGACAGGGTAGCCTACGAGCAGTACTTC
CDR3 protein: CASSPRPRDRVAYEQYF

clone size: NA
V gene: TRBV30
J gene: TRBJ1-3
D gene: NA
CDR3 DNA: TGTGCCTGGAGTGTATTAGGAAACACCATATATTTT
CDR3 protein: CAWSVLGNTIYF

clone size: few
V gene: TRBV29-1
J gene: TRBJ2-1
D gene: NA
CDR3 DNA: TGCAGCGTTCGCAATCCAGAAGGGGCCACCCAGTTCTTC
CDR3 protein: CSVRNPEGATQFF

clone size: NA
V gene: TRBV15
J gene: TRBJ2-3
D gene: TRBD2
CDR3 DNA: TGTGCCACCAGCAGAGACCGGGGGGGCACAGATACGCAGTATTTT
CDR3 protein: CATSRDRGGTDTQYF

clone size: few
V gene: TRBV13
J gene: TRBJ2-5
D gene: NA
CDR3 DNA: TGTGCCAGCAGCTTTGAAAGCGCAGGAAGGACCCAGTACTTC
CDR3 protein: CASSFESAGRTQYF

clone size: NA
V gene: TRBV29-1
J gene: TRBJ2-3
D gene: NA
CDR3 DNA: TGCAGCGTTGAACAGGGTGGGGTAGGCACAGATACGCAGTATTTT
CDR3 protein: CSVEQGGVGTDTQYF

clone size: NA
V gene: TRBV7-8
J gene: TRBJ2-3
D gene: NA
CDR3 DNA: TGTGCCAGCAGCCAGGCTCACGGGGACTCCACAGATACGCAGTATTTT
CDR3 protein: CASSQAHGDSTDTQYF

clone size: NA
V gene: TRBV9
J gene: TRBJ2-1
D gene: TRBD2
CDR3 DNA: TGTGCCAGCAGCGCGACTAGCGGGGGTTTGGATGAGCAGTTCTTC
CDR3 protein: CASSATSGGLDEQFF

clone size: NA
V gene: TRBV4-1
J gene: TRBJ2-7
D gene: TRBD1
CDR3 DNA: TGCGCCAGCAGCCAACCGGACAGGGGGCTGTACGAGCAGTACTTC
CDR3 protein: CASSQPDRGLYEQYF

clone size: NA
V gene: TRBV5-6
J gene: TRBJ1-2
D gene: NA
CDR3 DNA: TGTGCCAGCAGCTTGGGGGAGAATAACTATGGCTACACCTTC
CDR3 protein: CASSLGENNYGYTF

clone size: NA
V gene: TRBV27
J gene: TRBJ2-2
D gene: NA
CDR3 DNA: TGTGCCAGCAGTTTGGCAGGGGAAACCGGGGAGCTGTTTTTT
CDR3 protein: CASSLAGETGELFF

clone size: NA
V gene: TRBV7-2
J gene: TRBJ2-2
D gene: TRBD2
CDR3 DNA: TGTGCCAGCAGCCCGGGACTAGCAGAGGCCGGGGAGCTGTTTTTT
CDR3 protein: CASSPGLAEAGELFF

clone size: NA
V gene: TRBV5-1
J gene: TRBJ2-1
D gene: NA
CDR3 DNA: TGCGCCAGCAGCTTGGACAGGGACACCTACAATGAGCAGTTCTTC
CDR3 protein: CASSLDRDTYNEQFF

clone size: NA
V gene: TRBV6-5
J gene: TRBJ2-2
D gene: NA
CDR3 DNA: TGTGCCAGCAGTTACGGGTCGGTCGGGGAGCTGTTTTTT
CDR3 protein: CASSYGSVGELFF

clone size: NA
V gene: TRBV10-3
J gene: TRBJ1-2
D gene: NA
CDR3 DNA: TGTGCCATCAGCCTCGGCCCCAACTATGGCTACACCTTC
CDR3 protein: CAISLGPNYGYTF

clone size: NA
V gene: TRBV7-8
J gene: TRBJ2-3
D gene: TRBD2
CDR3 DNA: TGTGCCAGCAGCTTATTCGAAGGCGGGGGGGCGATAGATACGCAGTATTTT
CDR3 protein: CASSLFEGGGAIDTQYF

clone size: once
V gene: TRBV30
J gene: TRBJ2-3
D gene: NA
CDR3 DNA: TGTGCCTGGAGGGACCGGGACTTTACGCAGTATTTT
CDR3 protein: CAWRDRDFTQYF

clone size: NA
V gene: TRBV28
J gene: TRBJ1-5
D gene: NA
CDR3 DNA: TGTGCCAGCAGTCCAAGGGCCGGTAGCAATCAGCCCCAGCATTTT
CDR3 protein: CASSPRAGSNQPQHF

clone size: NA
V gene: TRBV6-1
J gene: TRBJ2-4
D gene: NA
CDR3 DNA: TGTGCCAGCAGTGATGGGCCTGGGGACATTCAGTACTTC
CDR3 protein: CASSDGPGDIQYF

clone size: NA
V gene: TRBV29-1
J gene: TRBJ2-7
D gene: TRBD1
CDR3 DNA: TGCAGCGTTGAGGAGACAGGGGTCTTCTCCTACGAGCAGTACTTC
CDR3 protein: CSVEETGVFSYEQYF

clone size: NA
V gene: TRBV7-9
J gene: TRBJ2-1
D gene: NA
CDR3 DNA: TGTGCCAGCAGCCCGCGATACGGAAGCTCCTACAATGAGCAGTTCTTC
CDR3 protein: CASSPRYGSSYNEQFF

clone size: NA
V gene: TRBV10-3
J gene: TRBJ1-1
D gene: TRBD1
CDR3 DNA: TGTGCCATCAGTGCCCCCCCGGGACAGGGGTTTACTAACACTGAAGCTTTCTTT
CDR3 protein: CAISAPPGQGFTNTEAFF

clone size: NA
V gene: TRBV4-1
J gene: TRBJ2-3
D gene: TRBD2
CDR3 DNA: TGCGCCAGCAGCCAAGATAGGACTAGCGGGGTGGATACGCAGTATTTT
CDR3 protein: CASSQDRTSGVDTQYF

clone size: NA
V gene: TRBV5-1
J gene: TRBJ2-1
D gene: TRBD2
CDR3 DNA: TGCGCCAGCAGTGCGGGGGTGTACAATGAGCAGTTCTTC
CDR3 protein: CASSAGVYNEQFF

clone size: NA
V gene: TRBV4-3
J gene: TRBJ2-7
D gene: NA
CDR3 DNA: TGCGCCAGCAGCCAAGATCGCAGCTACGAGCAGTACTTC
CDR3 protein: CASSQDRSYEQYF

clone size: NA
V gene: TRBV6-5
J gene: TRBJ2-3
D gene: TRBD2
CDR3 DNA: TGTGCCAGCAGCTCCCCGCGGGGGGTGACAGATACGCAGTATTTT
CDR3 protein: CASSSPRGVTDTQYF

clone size: NA
V gene: TRBV18
J gene: TRBJ1-2
D gene: NA
CDR3 DNA: TGTGCCAGCTCACCGGGCGACCGAAAATACTATGGCTACACCTTC
CDR3 protein: CASSPGDRKYYGYTF

clone size: NA
V gene: TRBV29-1
J gene: TRBJ2-7
D gene: TRBD1
CDR3 DNA: TGCAGCGTTGTTGGGACAGGGGACTTCGACGAGCAGTACTTC
CDR3 protein: CSVVGTGDFDEQYF

clone size: once
V gene: TRBV4-1
J gene: TRBJ1-5
D gene: NA
CDR3 DNA: TGCGCCAGCAGCCAAGGTAAACATCAGCCCCAGCATTTT
CDR3 protein: CASSQGKHQPQHF

clone size: few
V gene: TRBV7-3
J gene: TRBJ2-1
D gene: NA
CDR3 DNA: TGTGCCAGCAGCTTAACGGGCAGTAACAATGAGCAGTTCTTC
CDR3 protein: CASSLTGSNNEQFF

clone size: NA
V gene: TRBV4-3
J gene: TRBJ1-1
D gene: NA
CDR3 DNA: TGCGCCAGCAGCCAAAGTGAGGACACTGAAGCTTTCTTT
CDR3 protein: CASSQSEDTEAFF

clone size: NA
V gene: TRBV2
J gene: TRBJ1-2
D gene: TRBD1
CDR3 DNA: TGTGCCAGCAGGGGGACAGACTATGGCTACACCTTC
CDR3 protein: CASRGTDYGYTF

clone size: NA
V gene: TRBV27
J gene: TRBJ1-2
D gene: NA
CDR3 DNA: TGTGCCAGCAGTCCTCAGGATGCCTATGGCTACACCTTC
CDR3 protein: CASSPQDAYGYTF

clone size: NA
V gene: TRBV6-5
J gene: TRBJ2-7
D gene: NA
CDR3 DNA: TGTGCCAGCAGTTACTCGCCCCCGGGTTTCAACGAGCAGTACTTC
CDR3 protein: CASSYSPPGFNEQYF

clone size: few
V gene: TRBV29-1
J gene: TRBJ2-5
D gene: NA
CDR3 DNA: TGCAGCGTTGTTTGGGGAGAGACCCAGTACTTC
CDR3 protein: CSVVWGETQYF

clone size: NA
V gene: TRBV10-3
J gene: TRBJ2-7
D gene: TRBD2
CDR3 DNA: TGTGCCATCACCGAGACTAGCCCTTCGCGCGAGCAGTACTTC
CDR3 protein: CAITETSPSREQYF

clone size: NA
V gene: TRBV10-3
J gene: TRBJ2-2
D gene: TRBD1
CDR3 DNA: TGTGCCATCAGGAAGGACAGGGGAAGGGACACCGGGGAGCTGTTTTTT
CDR3 protein: CAIRKDRGRDTGELFF

clone size: NA
V gene: TRBV11-2
J gene: TRBJ2-3
D gene: TRBD2
CDR3 DNA: TGTGCCAGCAGCTTAGACCTTCCACTAGCGCGAGCCGATGTTGATACGCAGTATTTT
CDR3 protein: CASSLDLPLARADVDTQYF

clone size: once
V gene: TRBV29-1
J gene: TRBJ2-7
D gene: NA
CDR3 DNA: TGCAGCGTTGAATATGGCCTTAACTACGAGCAGTACTTC
CDR3 protein: CSVEYGLNYEQYF

clone size: NA
V gene: TRBV7-9
J gene: TRBJ2-3
D gene: NA
CDR3 DNA: TGTGCCAGCAGTTCCTCGGGGGGCACAGATACGCAGTATTTT
CDR3 protein: CASSSSGGTDTQYF

clone size: NA
V gene: TRBV5-4
J gene: TRBJ2-2
D gene: NA
CDR3 DNA: TGTGCCAGCAGCTTGAAAGGGACGCCCGGGGAGCTGTTTTTT
CDR3 protein: CASSLKGTPGELFF

clone size: NA
V gene: TRBV13
J gene: TRBJ2-3
D gene: NA
CDR3 DNA: TGTGCCAGCAGCTTTACGTCAGGGAGTGGCCCACAAGATACGCAGTATTTT
CDR3 protein: CASSFTSGSGPQDTQYF

clone size: NA
V gene: TRBV4-1
J gene: TRBJ1-1
D gene: NA
CDR3 DNA: TGCGCCAGCAGCCAAGTGCAGTCTGGGGAAGCTTTCTTT
CDR3 protein: CASSQVQSGEAFF

clone size: NA
V gene: TRBV4-1
J gene: TRBJ1-2
D gene: NA
CDR3 DNA: TGCGCCAGCAGCCAAAGGACAGCTAACTATGGCTACACCTTC
CDR3 protein: CASSQRTANYGYTF